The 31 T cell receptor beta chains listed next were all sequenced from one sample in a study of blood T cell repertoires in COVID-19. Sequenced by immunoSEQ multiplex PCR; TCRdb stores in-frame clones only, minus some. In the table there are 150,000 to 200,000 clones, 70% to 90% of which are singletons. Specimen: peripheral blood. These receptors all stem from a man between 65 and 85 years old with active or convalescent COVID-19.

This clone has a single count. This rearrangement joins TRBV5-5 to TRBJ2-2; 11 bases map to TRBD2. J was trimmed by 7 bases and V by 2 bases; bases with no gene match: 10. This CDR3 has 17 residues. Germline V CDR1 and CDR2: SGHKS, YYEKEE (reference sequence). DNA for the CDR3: TGTGCCAGCAGCTTCGAAACTAGCGGGAGTGCGAGCGGGGAGCTGTTTTTT. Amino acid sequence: CASSFETSGSASGELFF.

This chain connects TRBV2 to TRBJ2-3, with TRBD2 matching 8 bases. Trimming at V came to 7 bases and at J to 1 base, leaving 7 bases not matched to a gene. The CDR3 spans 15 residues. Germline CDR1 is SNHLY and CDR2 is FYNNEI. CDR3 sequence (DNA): TGTGCCAGCAAGTTGCTGACTAGCGGCACAGATACGCAGTATTTT. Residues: CASKLLTSGTDTQYF.

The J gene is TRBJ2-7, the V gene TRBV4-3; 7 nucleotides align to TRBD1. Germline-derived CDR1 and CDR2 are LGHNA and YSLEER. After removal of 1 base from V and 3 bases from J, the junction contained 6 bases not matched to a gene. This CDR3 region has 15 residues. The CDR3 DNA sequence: TGCGCCAGCAGCCAAGGGGGGACAGACTACTACGAGCAGTACTTC. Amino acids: CASSQGGTDYYEQYF.

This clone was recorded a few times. CDR3 sequence (DNA): TGTGCCAGCAGTACCCAAGGAGCGGGAGTTTCGGATACGCAGTATTTT. Its protein product is CASSTQGAGVSDTQYF. The chain is built from TRBV6-2 or TRBV6-3 and TRBJ2-3, with TRBD2 matching 8 bases. Per germline, CDR1 MNHEY and CDR2 SVGEGT. The CDR3 sequence is 16 residues long. The V segment lost 5 bases and the J segment 6 bases; nucleotides outside the gene matches: 13.

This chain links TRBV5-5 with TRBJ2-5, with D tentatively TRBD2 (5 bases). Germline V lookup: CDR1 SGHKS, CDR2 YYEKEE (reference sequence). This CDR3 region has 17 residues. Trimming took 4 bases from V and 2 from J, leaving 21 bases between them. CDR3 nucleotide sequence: TGTGCCAGCAGCAAAGCGGCGGTTCTAGCCCCGCAAGAGACCCAGTACTTC. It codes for CASSKAAVLAPQETQYF.

The CDR3 loop is CASSLSDWKAGGPTGELFF. The CDR3 DNA reads TGTGCCAGCAGCTTATCTGATTGGAAAGCGGGAGGGCCGACCGGGGAGCTGTTTTTT. This chain joins TRBV11-3 and TRBJ2-2; 10 bases match TRBD2. From germline, CDR1 is SGHNT and CDR2 YENEEA. The V and J ends lost 2 bases and 5 bases, in that order; junction bases with no gene match: 14. The CDR3 length is 19 residues. The full variable domain, completed using reference TRBV11-3 and TRBJ2-2, is EAGVVQSPRYKIIEKKQPVAFWCNPISGHNTLYWYLQNLGQGPELLIRYENEEAVDDSQLPKDRFSAERLKGVDSTLKIQPAELGDSAVYLCASSLSDWKAGGPTGELFFGEGSRLTVL.

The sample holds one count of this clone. As DNA, the CDR3 is TGTGCCAGCAGTTTAGTGAGCGGCGGCACAGATACGCAGTATTTT. The encoded protein is CASSLVSGGTDTQYF. The rearrangement uses TRBV27 and TRBJ2-3, with D possibly TRBD2 on 5 matching bases. Trimming took off 2 bases at V and 1 base at J, with 10 bases between the two ends. The CDR3 runs to 15 residues. Germline loops: CDR1 MNHEY, CDR2 SMNVEV (reference sequence).

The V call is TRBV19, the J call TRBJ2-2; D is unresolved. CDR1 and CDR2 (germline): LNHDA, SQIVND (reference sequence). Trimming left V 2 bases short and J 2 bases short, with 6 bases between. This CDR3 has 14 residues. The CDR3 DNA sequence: TGTGCCAGTAGTATAACACCTAACACCGGGGAGCTGTTTTTT. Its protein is CASSITPNTGELFF.

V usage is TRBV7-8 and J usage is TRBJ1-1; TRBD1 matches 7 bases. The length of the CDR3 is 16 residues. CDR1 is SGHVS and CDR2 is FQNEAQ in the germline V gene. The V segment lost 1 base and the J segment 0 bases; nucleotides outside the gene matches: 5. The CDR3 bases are TGTGCCAGCAGCTTAGTCGGACAGGACATGAACACTGAAGCTTTCTTT. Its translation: CASSLVGQDMNTEAFF.

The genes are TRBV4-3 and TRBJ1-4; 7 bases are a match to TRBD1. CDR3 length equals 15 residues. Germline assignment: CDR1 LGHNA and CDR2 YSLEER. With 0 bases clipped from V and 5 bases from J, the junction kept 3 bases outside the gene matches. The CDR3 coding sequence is TGCGCCAGCAGCCAAGAAAGGGGGCAGAATGAAAAACTGTTTTTT. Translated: CASSQERGQNEKLFF.

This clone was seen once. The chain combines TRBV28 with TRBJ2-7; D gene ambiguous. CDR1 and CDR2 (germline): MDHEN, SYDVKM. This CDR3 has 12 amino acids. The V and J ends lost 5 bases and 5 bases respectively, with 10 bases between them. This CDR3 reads CASSLALDEQYF. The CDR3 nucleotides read TGTGCCAGCAGTCTCGCCCTAGACGAGCAGTACTTC.

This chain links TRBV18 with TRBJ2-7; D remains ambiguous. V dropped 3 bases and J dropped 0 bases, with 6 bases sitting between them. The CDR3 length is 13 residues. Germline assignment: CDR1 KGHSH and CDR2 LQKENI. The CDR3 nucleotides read TGTGCCAGCTCACCCCCTAGCTCCTACGAGCAGTACTTC. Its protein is CASSPPSSYEQYF.

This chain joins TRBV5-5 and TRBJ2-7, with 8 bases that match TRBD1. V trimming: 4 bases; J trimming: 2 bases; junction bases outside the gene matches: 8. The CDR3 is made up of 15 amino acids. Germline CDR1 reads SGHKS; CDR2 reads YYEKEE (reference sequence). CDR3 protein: CASSPDRVITYEQYF. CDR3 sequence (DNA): TGTGCCAGCAGCCCGGACAGGGTAATAACCTACGAGCAGTACTTC.

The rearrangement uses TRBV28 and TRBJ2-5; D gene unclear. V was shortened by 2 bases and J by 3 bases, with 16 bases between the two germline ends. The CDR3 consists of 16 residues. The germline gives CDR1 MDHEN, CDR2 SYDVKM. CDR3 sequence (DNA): TGTGCCAGCAGTTTAGCTTTTACGGAACAGAAAGAGACCCAGTACTTC. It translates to CASSLAFTEQKETQYF.

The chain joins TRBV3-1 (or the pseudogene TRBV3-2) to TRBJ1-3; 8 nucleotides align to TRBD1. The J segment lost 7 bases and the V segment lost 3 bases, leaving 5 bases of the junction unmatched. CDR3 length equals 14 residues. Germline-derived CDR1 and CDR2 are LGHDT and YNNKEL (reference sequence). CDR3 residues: CASSQGRGQNTIYF. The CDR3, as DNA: TGTGCCAGCAGCCAGGGCAGGGGGCAGAACACCATATATTTT.

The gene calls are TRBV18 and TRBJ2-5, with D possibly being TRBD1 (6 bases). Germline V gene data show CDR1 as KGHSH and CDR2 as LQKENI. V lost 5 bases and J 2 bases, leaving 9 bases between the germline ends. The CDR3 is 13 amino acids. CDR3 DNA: TGTGCCAGCTCAAGAGGACAGCAAGAGACCCAGTACTTC. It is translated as CASSRGQQETQYF.

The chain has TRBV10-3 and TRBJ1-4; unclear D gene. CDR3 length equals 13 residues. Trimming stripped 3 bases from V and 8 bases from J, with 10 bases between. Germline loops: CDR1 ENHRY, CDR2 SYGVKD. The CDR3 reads CAISDLAGEKLFF. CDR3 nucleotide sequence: TGTGCCATCAGTGATTTGGCAGGAGAAAAACTGTTTTTT.

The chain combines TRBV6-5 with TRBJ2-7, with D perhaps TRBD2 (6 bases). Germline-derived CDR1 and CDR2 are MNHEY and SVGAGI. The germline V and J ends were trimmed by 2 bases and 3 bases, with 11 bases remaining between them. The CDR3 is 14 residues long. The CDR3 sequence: CASSYGGAGYEQYF. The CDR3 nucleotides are TGTGCCAGCAGTTACGGAGGGGCGGGCTACGAGCAGTACTTC.

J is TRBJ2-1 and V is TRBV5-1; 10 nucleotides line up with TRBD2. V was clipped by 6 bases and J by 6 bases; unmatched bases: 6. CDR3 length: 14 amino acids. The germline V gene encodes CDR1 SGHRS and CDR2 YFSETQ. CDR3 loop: CASTSGRVSNEQFF. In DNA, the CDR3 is TGCGCCAGCACTAGCGGGAGAGTTTCCAATGAGCAGTTCTTC. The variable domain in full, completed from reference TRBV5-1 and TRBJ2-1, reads KAGVTQTPRYLIKTRGQQVTLSCSPISGHRSVSWYQQTPGQGLQFLFEYFSETQRNKGNFPGRFSGRQFSNSRSEMNVSTLELGDSALYLCASTSGRVSNEQFFGPGTRLTVL.

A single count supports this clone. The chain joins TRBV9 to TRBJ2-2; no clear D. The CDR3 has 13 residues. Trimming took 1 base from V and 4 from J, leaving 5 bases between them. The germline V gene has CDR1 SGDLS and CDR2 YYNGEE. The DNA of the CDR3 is TGTGCCAGCAGCGTATCTATCACCGGGGAGCTGTTTTTT. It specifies CASSVSITGELFF. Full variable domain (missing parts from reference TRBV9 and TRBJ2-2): DSGVTQTPKHLITATGQRVTLRCSPRSGDLSVYWYQQSLDQGLQFLIQYYNGEERAKGNILERFSAQQFPDLHSELNLSSLELGDSALYFCASSVSITGELFFGEGSRLTVL.

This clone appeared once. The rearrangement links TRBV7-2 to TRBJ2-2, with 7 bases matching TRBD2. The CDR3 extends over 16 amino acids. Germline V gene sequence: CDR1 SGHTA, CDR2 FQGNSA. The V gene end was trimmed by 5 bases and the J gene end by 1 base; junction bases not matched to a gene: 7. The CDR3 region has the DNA TGTGCCAGCAGCCTCCTAGCGGTTTTGAACACCGGGGAGCTGTTTTTT. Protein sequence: CASSLLAVLNTGELFF.

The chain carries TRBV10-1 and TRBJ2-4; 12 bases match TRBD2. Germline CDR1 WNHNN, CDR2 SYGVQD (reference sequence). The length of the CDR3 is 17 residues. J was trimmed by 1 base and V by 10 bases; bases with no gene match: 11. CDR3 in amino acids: CAILLAGGPWAKNIQYF. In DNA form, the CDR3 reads TGCGCCATCCTTCTAGCGGGAGGGCCATGGGCCAAAAACATTCAGTACTTC.

DNA for the CDR3: TGCGCCAGCAGCTTGGCTACAGGTCTTCGCTACGAGCAGTACTTC. Amino acid sequence: CASSLATGLRYEQYF. V and J are TRBV5-1 and TRBJ2-7, with D tentatively TRBD1 (5 bases). Germline lookup yields CDR1 SGHRS and CDR2 YFSETQ. V was shortened by 0 bases and J by 3 bases, with 13 bases between the two germline ends. The CDR3 loop spans 15 amino acids. The full variable domain, completed using reference TRBV5-1 and TRBJ2-7, is KAGVTQTPRYLIKTRGQQVTLSCSPISGHRSVSWYQQTPGQGLQFLFEYFSETQRNKGNFPGRFSGRQFSNSRSEMNVSTLELGDSALYLCASSLATGLRYEQYFGPGTRLTVT.

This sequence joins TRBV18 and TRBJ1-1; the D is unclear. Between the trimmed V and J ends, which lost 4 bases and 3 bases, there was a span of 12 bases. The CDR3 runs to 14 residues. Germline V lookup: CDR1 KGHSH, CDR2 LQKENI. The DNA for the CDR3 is TGTGCCAGCTCACTACTTCCCGGGGACACTGAAGCTTTCTTT. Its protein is CASSLLPGDTEAFF.

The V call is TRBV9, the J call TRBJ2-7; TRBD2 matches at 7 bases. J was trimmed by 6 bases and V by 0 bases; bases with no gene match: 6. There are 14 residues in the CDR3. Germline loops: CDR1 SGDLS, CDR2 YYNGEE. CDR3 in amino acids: CASSVAGGLSEQYF. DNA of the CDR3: TGTGCCAGCAGCGTAGCGGGGGGTCTGAGCGAGCAGTACTTC.

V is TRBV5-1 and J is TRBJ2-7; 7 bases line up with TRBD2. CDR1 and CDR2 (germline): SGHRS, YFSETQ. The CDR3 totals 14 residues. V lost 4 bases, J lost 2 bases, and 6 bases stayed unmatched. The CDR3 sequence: CASSLGLGPYEQYF. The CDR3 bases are TGCGCCAGCAGCCTAGGACTAGGCCCCTACGAGCAGTACTTC.

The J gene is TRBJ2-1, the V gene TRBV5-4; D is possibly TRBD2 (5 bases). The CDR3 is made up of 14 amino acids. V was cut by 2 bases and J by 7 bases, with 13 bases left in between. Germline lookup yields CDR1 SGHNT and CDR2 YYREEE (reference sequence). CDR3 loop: CASSLNQLVNEQFF. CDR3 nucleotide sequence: TGTGCCAGCAGCTTAAACCAACTAGTGAATGAGCAGTTCTTC.

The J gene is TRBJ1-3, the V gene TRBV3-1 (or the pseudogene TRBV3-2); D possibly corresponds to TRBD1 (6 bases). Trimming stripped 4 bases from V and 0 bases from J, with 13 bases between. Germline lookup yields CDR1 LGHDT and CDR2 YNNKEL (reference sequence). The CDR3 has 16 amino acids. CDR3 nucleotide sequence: TGTGCCAGCAGCCCTGGGGGCCTAGTCTCTGGAAACACCATATATTTT. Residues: CASSPGGLVSGNTIYF.

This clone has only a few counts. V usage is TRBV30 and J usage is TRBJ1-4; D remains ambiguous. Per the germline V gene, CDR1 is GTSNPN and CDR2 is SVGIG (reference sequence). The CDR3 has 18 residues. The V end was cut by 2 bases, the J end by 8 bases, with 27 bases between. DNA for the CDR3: TGTGCCTGGAGTTCTCCGACGTCAGAAGCGGGTCTAAGGGAAAAACTGTTTTTT. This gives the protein CAWSSPTSEAGLREKLFF.

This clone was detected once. Here the CDR3 reads CATSPSGRDEQYF. The CDR3 DNA is TGTGCCACCAGCCCCAGCGGCCGGGACGAGCAGTACTTC. The chain recombines TRBV15 with TRBJ2-7; a possible D gene is TRBD2 (5 bases). The CDR3 totals 13 residues. Per the germline V gene, CDR1 is LNHNV and CDR2 is YYDKDF (reference sequence). V was trimmed by 5 bases and J by 5 bases, leaving 13 bases between them.

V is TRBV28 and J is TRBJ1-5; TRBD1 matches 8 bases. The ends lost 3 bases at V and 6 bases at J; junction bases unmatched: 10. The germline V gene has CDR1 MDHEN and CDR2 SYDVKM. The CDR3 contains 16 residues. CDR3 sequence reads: CASSFRDRGRRQPQHF. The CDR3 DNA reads TGTGCCAGCAGTTTCCGTGACAGGGGAAGGCGTCAGCCCCAGCATTTT.